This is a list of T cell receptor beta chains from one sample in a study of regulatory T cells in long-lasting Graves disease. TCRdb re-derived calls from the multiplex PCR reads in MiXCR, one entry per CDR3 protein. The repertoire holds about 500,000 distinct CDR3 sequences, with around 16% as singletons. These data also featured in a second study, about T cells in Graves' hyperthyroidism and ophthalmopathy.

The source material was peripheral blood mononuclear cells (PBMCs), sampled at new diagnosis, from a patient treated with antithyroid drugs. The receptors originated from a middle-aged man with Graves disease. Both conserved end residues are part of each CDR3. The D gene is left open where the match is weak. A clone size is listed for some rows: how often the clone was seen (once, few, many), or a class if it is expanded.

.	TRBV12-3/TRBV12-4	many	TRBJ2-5	CASSAKQGFQKTQYF	TGTGCCAGCAGTGCCAAGCAGGGCTTTCAAAAGACCCAGTACTTC
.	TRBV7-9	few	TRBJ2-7	CASSPPRAPSYEQYF	TGTGCCAGCAGCCCCCCACGCGCTCCCTCCTACGAGCAGTACTTC
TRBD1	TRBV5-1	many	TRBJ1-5	CASSLSGTGNNQPQHF	TGCGCCAGCAGCTTATCCGGGACAGGGAACAATCAGCCCCAGCATTTT
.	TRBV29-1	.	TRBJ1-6	CSVGQHYNSPLHF	TGCAGCGTCGGACAGCACTATAATTCACCCCTCCACTTT
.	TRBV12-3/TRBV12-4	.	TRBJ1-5	CASSLPGQQKNQPQHF	TGTGCCAGCAGTTTGCCGGGACAACAAAAAAATCAGCCCCAGCATTTT
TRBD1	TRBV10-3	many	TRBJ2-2	CAITPTGDNTGELFF	TGTGCCATCACGCCGACAGGGGACAACACCGGGGAGCTGTTTTTT
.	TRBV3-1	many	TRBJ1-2	CASSQDRRDGYTF	TGTGCCAGCAGCCAAGATCGCAGGGATGGCTACACCTTC
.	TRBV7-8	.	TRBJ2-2	CASSFGRGNTGELFF	TGTGCCAGCAGCTTCGGGCGGGGGAACACCGGGGAGCTGTTTTTT
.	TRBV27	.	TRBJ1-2	CATFGTGYGYTF	TGTGCCACCTTTGGGACCGGCTATGGCTACACCTTC
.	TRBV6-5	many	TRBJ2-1	CASSYLPISYNEQFF	TGTGCCAGCAGTTACTTGCCAATCTCCTACAATGAGCAGTTCTTC
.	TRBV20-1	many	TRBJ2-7	CSARVVYEQYF	TGCAGTGCTAGGGTCGTCTACGAGCAGTACTTC
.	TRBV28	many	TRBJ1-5	CASSPPGPGSNQPQHF	TGTGCCAGCAGTCCTCCGGGACCCGGCAGCAATCAGCCCCAGCATTTT
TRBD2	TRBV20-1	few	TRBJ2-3	CSALLATSTDTQYF	TGCAGTGCCCTACTAGCGACGAGCACAGATACGCAGTATTTT
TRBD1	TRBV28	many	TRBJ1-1	CASSLLQGEAFF	TGTGCCAGCAGTTTATTACAGGGGGAGGCTTTCTTT
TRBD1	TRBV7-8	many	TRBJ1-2	CASSLGTGDYYGYTF	TGTGCCAGCAGCTTAGGGACAGGGGACTACTATGGCTACACCTTC
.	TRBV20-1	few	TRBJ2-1	CSASRRPVNEQFF	TGCAGTGCTAGCCGCCGTCCGGTCAATGAGCAGTTCTTC
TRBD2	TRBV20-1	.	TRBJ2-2	CSATGTSGSNIGELFF	TGCAGTGCCACCGGGACTAGCGGGAGTAATATCGGGGAGCTGTTTTTT
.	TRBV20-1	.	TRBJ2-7	CSARDFGGGTYEQYF	TGCAGTGCTAGAGATTTTGGAGGCGGAACCTACGAGCAGTACTTC
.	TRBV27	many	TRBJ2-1	CASSLWAQGGVGEQFF	TGTGCCAGCAGTTTATGGGCCCAGGGGGGGGTTGGAGAGCAGTTCTTC
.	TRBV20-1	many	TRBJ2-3	CSARRDSDTQYF	TGCAGTGCTAGAAGGGACTCGGATACGCAGTATTTT